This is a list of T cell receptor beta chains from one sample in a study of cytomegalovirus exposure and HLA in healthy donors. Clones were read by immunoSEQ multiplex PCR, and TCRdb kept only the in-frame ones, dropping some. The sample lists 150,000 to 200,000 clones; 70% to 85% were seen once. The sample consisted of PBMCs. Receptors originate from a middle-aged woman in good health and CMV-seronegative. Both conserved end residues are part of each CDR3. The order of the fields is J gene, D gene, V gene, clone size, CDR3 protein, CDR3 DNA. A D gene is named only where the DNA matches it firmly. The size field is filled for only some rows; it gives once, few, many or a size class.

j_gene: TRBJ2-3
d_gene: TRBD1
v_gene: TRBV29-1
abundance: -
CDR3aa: CSVRDRGSPDTQYF
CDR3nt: TGCAGCGTCCGGGACAGGGGGTCCCCAGATACGCAGTATTTT

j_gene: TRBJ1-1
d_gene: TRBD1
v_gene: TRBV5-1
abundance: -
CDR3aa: CASSETGLGKSTEAFF
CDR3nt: TGCGCCAGCAGCGAGACAGGGCTCGGTAAGAGCACTGAAGCTTTCTTT

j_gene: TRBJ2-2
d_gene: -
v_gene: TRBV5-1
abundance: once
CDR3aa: CASSLGAERGELFF
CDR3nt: TGCGCCAGCAGCTTGGGGGCAGAACGCGGGGAGCTGTTTTTT

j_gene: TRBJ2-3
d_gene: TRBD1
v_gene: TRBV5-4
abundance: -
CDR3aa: CASSPRDSVTDTQYF
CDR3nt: TGTGCCAGCAGCCCTAGGGACAGCGTCACAGATACGCAGTATTTT

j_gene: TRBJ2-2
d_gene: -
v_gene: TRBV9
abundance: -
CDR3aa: CASSVAGASTGELFF
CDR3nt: TGTGCCAGCAGCGTAGCTGGGGCCAGCACCGGGGAGCTGTTTTTT

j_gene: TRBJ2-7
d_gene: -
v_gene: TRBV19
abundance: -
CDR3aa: CASSIKAGVSYEQYF
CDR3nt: TGTGCCAGTAGTATTAAGGCAGGGGTCTCCTACGAGCAGTACTTC

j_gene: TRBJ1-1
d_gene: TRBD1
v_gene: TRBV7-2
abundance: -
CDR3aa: CASSADRGRRTEAFF
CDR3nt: TGTGCCAGCAGCGCCGACAGGGGGCGCAGAACTGAAGCTTTCTTT

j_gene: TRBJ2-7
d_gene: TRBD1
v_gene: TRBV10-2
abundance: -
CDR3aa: CASRPGQGAYEQYF
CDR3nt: TGCGCCAGCAGACCGGGACAGGGGGCATACGAGCAGTACTTC

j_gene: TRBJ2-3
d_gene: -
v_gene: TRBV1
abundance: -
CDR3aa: CTSRPGSAGRADTQYF
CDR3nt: TGCACCAGCAGACCTGGTTCGGCGGGGAGGGCAGATACGCAGTATTTT

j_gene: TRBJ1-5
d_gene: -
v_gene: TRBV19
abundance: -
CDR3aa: CASSMGLRRNQPQHF
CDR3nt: TGTGCCAGTAGTATGGGGCTCAGGCGGAATCAGCCCCAGCATTTT

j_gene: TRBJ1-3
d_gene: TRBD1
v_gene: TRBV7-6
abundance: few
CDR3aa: CASSEGALSGNTIYF
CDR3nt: TGTGCCAGCAGCGAGGGGGCTCTCTCTGGAAACACCATATATTTT

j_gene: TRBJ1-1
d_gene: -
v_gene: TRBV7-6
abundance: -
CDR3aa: CASRRGTGSEAFF
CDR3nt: TGTGCCAGCAGGCGGGGGACTGGGTCTGAAGCTTTCTTT

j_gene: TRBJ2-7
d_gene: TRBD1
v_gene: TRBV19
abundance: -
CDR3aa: CASSMGDRGNEQYF
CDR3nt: TGTGCCAGTAGTATGGGGGACAGGGGGAACGAGCAGTACTTC

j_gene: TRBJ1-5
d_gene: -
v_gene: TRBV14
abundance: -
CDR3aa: CASSQEEDRGRPQHF
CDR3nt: TGTGCCAGCAGCCAAGAGGAGGACAGAGGGCGGCCCCAGCATTTT

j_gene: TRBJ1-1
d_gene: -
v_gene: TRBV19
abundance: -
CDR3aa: CASSGGVGTEAFF
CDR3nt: TGTGCCAGTAGCGGAGGGGTGGGGACTGAAGCTTTCTTT

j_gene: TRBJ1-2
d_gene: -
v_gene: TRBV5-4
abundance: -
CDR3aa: CASSPGVDYGYTF
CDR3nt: TGTGCCAGCAGCCCAGGGGTGGACTATGGCTACACCTTC

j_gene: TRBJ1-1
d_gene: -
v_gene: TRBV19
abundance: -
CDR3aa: CASSIPRQASNTEAFF
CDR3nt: TGTGCCAGTAGTATACCCCGGCAGGCTTCGAACACTGAAGCTTTCTTT

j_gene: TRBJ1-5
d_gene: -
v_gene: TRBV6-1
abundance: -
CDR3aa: CASSGDYSNQPQHF
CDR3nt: TGTGCCAGCAGTGGAGATTATAGCAATCAGCCCCAGCATTTT

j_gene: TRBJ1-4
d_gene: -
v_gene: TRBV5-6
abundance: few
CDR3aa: CASSWGSVELFF
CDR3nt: TGTGCCAGCAGCTGGGGTAGCGTGGAACTGTTTTTT

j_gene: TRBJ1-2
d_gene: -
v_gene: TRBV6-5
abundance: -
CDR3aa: CATGEYGYTF
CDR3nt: TGTGCCACAGGGGAATATGGCTACACCTTC

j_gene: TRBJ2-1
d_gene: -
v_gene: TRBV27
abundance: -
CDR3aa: CASSYDRYYNEQFF
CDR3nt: TGTGCCAGCAGTTACGACAGATACTACAATGAGCAGTTCTTC

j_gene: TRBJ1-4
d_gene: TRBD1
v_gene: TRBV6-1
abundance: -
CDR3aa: CASSWDSGEKLFF
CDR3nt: TGTGCCAGCAGTTGGGACAGTGGAGAAAAACTGTTTTTT

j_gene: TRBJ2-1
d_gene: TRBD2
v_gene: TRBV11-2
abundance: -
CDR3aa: CASSSSGGAFGEQFF
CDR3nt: TGTGCCAGCAGCTCTAGCGGGGGGGCCTTCGGGGAGCAGTTCTTC

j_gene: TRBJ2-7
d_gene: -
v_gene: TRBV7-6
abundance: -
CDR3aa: CASSAYRGGYEQYF
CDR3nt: TGTGCCAGCAGCGCTTATAGAGGGGGCTACGAGCAGTACTTC

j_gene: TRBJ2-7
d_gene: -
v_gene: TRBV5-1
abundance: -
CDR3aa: CASSLITGPYEQYF
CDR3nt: TGCGCCAGCAGCCTGATTACAGGGCCCTACGAGCAGTACTTC

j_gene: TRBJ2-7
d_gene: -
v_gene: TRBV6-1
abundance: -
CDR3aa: CASIQRAIYEQYF
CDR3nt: TGTGCCAGCATCCAGCGGGCGATCTACGAGCAGTACTTC

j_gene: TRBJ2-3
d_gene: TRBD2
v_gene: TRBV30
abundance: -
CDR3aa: CAWSVLSGRAFLTSTDTQYF
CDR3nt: TGTGCCTGGAGTGTACTAAGCGGGAGGGCTTTTTTAACTAGCACAGATACGCAGTATTTT

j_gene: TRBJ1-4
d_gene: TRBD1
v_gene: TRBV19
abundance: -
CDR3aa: CASSLGTGVGSLFF
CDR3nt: TGTGCCAGTAGTCTCGGGACAGGGGTGGGTTCGCTGTTTTTT

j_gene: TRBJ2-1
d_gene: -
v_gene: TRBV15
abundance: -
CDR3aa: CATSREVLGLQFF
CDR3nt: TGTGCCACCAGCCGAGAGGTACTCGGTCTCCAGTTCTTC

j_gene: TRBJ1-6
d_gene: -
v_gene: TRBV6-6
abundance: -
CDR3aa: CASSYDGLGPPLHF
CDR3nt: TGTGCCAGCAGTTACGACGGTCTAGGCCCACCCCTCCACTTT

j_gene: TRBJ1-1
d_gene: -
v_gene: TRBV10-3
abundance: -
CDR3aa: CANQRGLNTEAFF
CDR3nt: TGTGCCAACCAAAGGGGGTTGAACACTGAAGCTTTCTTT

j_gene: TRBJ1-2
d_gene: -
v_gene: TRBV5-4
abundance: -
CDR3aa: CASSLGDTKYGYTF
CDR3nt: TGTGCCAGCAGCTTGGGGGACACCAAGTATGGCTACACCTTC

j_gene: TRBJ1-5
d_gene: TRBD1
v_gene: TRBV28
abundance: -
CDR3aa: CASSLGTDGQPQHF
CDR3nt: TGTGCCAGCAGTTTAGGGACAGATGGTCAGCCCCAGCATTTT

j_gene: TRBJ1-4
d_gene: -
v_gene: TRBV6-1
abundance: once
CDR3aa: CASSDWGDEKLFF
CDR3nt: TGTGCCAGCAGTGATTGGGGAGATGAAAAACTGTTTTTT

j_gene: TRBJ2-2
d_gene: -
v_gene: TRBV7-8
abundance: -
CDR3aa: CASSYPGTPTGELFF
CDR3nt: TGTGCCAGCAGCTATCCCGGGACACCCACCGGGGAGCTGTTTTTT

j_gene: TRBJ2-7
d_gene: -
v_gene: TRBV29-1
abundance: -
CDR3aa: CSATSAQGGYEQYF
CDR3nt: TGCAGCGCCACTTCAGCCCAGGGCGGCTACGAGCAGTACTTC

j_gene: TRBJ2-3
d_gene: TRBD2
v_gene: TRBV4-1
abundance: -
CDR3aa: CASREKLAGGVLVTDTQYF
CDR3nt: TGCGCCAGCAGAGAGAAACTAGCGGGGGGAGTTTTGGTCACAGATACGCAGTATTTT

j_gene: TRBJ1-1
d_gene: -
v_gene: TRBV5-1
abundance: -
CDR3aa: CASSSTGNTEAFF
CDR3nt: TGCGCCAGCAGCTCTACAGGGAACACTGAAGCTTTCTTT

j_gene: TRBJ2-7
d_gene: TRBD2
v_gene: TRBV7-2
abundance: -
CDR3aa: CASRSPSGGYEQYF
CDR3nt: TGTGCCAGCAGGTCGCCTAGCGGGGGCTACGAGCAGTACTTC

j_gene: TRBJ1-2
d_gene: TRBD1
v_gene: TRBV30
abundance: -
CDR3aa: CAWSFPDRANYGYTF
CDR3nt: TGTGCCTGGAGTTTCCCGGACAGGGCGAATTATGGCTACACCTTC

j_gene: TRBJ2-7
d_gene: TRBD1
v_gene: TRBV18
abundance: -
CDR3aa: CASSLGTGAEQYF
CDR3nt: TGTGCCAGCTCCCTCGGGACAGGGGCCGAGCAGTACTTC